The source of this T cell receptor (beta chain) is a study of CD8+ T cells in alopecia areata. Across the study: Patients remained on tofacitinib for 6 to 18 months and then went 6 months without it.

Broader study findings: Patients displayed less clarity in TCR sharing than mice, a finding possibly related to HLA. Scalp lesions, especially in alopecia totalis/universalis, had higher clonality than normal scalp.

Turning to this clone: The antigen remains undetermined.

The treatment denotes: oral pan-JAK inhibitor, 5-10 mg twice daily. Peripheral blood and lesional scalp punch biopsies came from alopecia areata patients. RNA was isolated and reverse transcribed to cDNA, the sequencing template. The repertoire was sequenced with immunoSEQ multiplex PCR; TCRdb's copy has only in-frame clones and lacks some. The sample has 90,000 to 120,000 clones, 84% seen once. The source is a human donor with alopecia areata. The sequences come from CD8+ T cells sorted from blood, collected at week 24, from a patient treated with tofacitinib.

For the CDR3, the DNA is TGCGCCAGCAGCCAGGGGTGGGGCGCAGATACGCAGTATTTT. This codes for CASSQGWGADTQYF. The chain couples TRBV4-3 to TRBJ2-3; maybe TRBD1 (5 bases). CDR3 length: 14 residues. Germline values: CDR1 LGHNA, CDR2 YSLEER. V lost 3 bases to trimming and J lost 4 bases, with 11 bases between them.